Below, 14 T cell receptor beta chains from the same sample are listed, as sequenced in a study of identical twins. One entry per CDR3 protein, called by TCRdb with MiXCR from the 5' RACE reads. The sample includes approximately 140,000 distinct CDR3 sequences, under 4.5% seen only once; the top ten take 7% to 10%. Sequencing input: memory T cells sorted from blood. These receptors originate from a man aged 18 to 29 in good health.

This clonotype appeared many times. The chain has TRBV28 and TRBJ2-5; tentatively, D is TRBD2 (6 bases). CDR1 and CDR2 from the germline V gene are MDHEN and SYDVKM. V lost 6 bases and J 1 base, leaving 18 bases between the germline ends. The CDR3 sequence is 16 residues long. Here the CDR3 DNA reads TGTGCCAGCAGCCCCGGGCCGGGACTGGGCCAAGAGACCCAGTACTTC. This gives the protein CASSPGPGLGQETQYF.

This clonotype was counted ten times or more. V gene TRBV6-2 or TRBV6-3 combines with J gene TRBJ2-1, with a weak D call TRBD2 (6 bases). This CDR3 is built from 14 residues. Between the trimmed V and J ends, which lost 6 bases and 3 bases, there was a span of 12 bases. Looked up from germline, CDR1 is MNHEY and CDR2 is SVGEGT. The CDR3 sequence: CASRGGLFYNEQFF. In nucleotides, the CDR3 is TGTGCCAGCAGGGGGGGACTCTTCTACAATGAGCAGTTCTTC.

This clonotype was found many times. A junction boundary mismatches the germline segment, possibly from a read error. The V gene is TRBV2, the J gene TRBJ2-7; 7 positions match TRBD2. This CDR3 spans 10 amino acids. Looked up from germline, CDR1 is SNHLY and CDR2 is FYNNEI. The CDR3 DNA is TGTGCCAGCATTGGGACTACGATAAAATTC. Amino acid sequence: CASIGTTIKF. The full variable domain, completed using reference TRBV2 and TRBJ2-7, is EPEVTQTPSHQVTQMGQEVILRCVPISNHLYFYWYRQILGQKVEFLVSFYNNEISEKSEIFDDQFSVERPDGSNFTLKIRSTKLEDSAMYFCASIGTTIKFGPGTRLTVT.

At least ten counts were recorded for this clonotype. The rearrangement links TRBV29-1 to TRBJ1-2; D is possibly TRBD1 (5 bases). The CDR3 length is 11 residues. V shed 6 bases and J shed 4 bases, with 9 bases lying between them. Per the germline V gene, CDR1 is SQVTM and CDR2 is ANQGSEA. This CDR3 is CSVRDAYGYTF. CDR3 in DNA: TGCAGCGTCCGGGACGCCTATGGCTACACCTTC.

This clonotype has at least ten counts. The chain employs TRBV20-1 and TRBJ2-2, with TRBD1 identical over 7 bases. The CDR3 spans 13 residues. Trimming removed 3 bases from V and 3 bases from J; junction bases left unmatched: 1. The germline CDR1 and CDR2 sequences are DFQATT and SNEGSKA (reference sequence). For the CDR3, the DNA is TGCAGTGCTAGGACAGGGCACACCGGGGAGCTGTTTTTT. This gives the protein CSARTGHTGELFF.

This clonotype was observed at least ten times. The rearrangement joins TRBV4-2 to TRBJ2-5; 9 positions match TRBD2. Germline V CDR1 and CDR2: LGHNA, YNFKEQ. Losses at the gene ends were 0 bases for V and 4 bases for J; bases not matched to a gene: 3. The CDR3 loop spans 15 amino acids. The DNA for the CDR3 is TGTGCCAGCAGCCAAGAGGCGGGAGGGCCAGAGACCCAGTACTTC. Translation: CASSQEAGGPETQYF.

This clonotype was picked up many times. This sequence joins TRBV5-4 and TRBJ2-3, with no clear D. V was clipped by 0 bases and J by 2 bases, with 10 bases between them. The CDR3 spans 15 residues. The germline gives CDR1 SGHNT, CDR2 YYREEE (reference sequence). The CDR3 protein is CASSLDSRTTDTQYF. The CDR3 DNA is TGTGCCAGCAGCTTGGACTCAAGGACCACAGATACGCAGTATTTT.

This clonotype was seen many times. This chain links TRBV5-1 with TRBJ2-7, with TRBD1 matching 7 bases. V trimming: 2 bases; J trimming: 6 bases; junction bases outside the gene matches: 2. There are 12 residues in the CDR3. CDR1 is SGHRS, CDR2 YFSETQ, per germline. The CDR3 region has the DNA TGCGCCAGCAGCTTACAGGGGTCCGAGCAGTACTTC. Amino acid sequence: CASSLQGSEQYF.

Many counts were recorded for this clonotype. The V call is TRBV13, the J call TRBJ2-1; D is unresolved. CDR1 and CDR2 from the germline V gene are PRHDT and FYEKMQ (reference sequence). Trimming cost V 1 base and J 1 base, with 11 bases left between them. The CDR3 contains 16 residues. The CDR3 region is CASSLERLESYNEQFF. The CDR3 DNA follows: TGTGCCAGCAGCTTAGAACGGCTAGAGTCCTACAATGAGCAGTTCTTC.

This clonotype rates as large (0.1 to 1%). This sequence joins TRBV11-2 and TRBJ2-5; 11 positions agree with TRBD2. Germline trimming cut 3 bases from V and 3 bases from J; bases unmatched to any gene: 0. Germline lookup yields CDR1 SGHAT and CDR2 FQNNGV. The CDR3 is 14 residues long. In DNA form, the CDR3 reads TGTGCCAGCAGCTTGACTAGCGGGAAAGAGACCCAGTACTTC. Amino acids: CASSLTSGKETQYF. Filled out from reference TRBV11-2 and TRBJ2-5, the complete variable domain reads EAGVAQSPRYKIIEKRQSVAFWCNPISGHATLYWYQQILGQGPKLLIQFQNNGVVDDSQLPKDRFSAERLKGVDSTLKIQPAKLEDSAVYLCASSLTSGKETQYFGPGTRLLVL.

This clonotype occurred many times. The J gene is TRBJ2-7, the V gene TRBV5-1; tentatively, D is TRBD1 or TRBD2 (5 bases each). V was cut by 4 bases and J by 0 bases, with 11 bases left in between. The CDR3 has 14 residues. Germline V CDR1 and CDR2: SGHRS, YFSETQ. The CDR3 bases are TGCGCCAGCAGCCCCGGGACCACCTCCTACGAGCAGTACTTC. It translates to CASSPGTTSYEQYF.

Many counts were recorded for this clonotype. This chain joins TRBV27 and TRBJ2-7; no firm D call. Germline V gene sequence: CDR1 MNHEY, CDR2 SMNVEV (reference sequence). V was cut by 4 bases and J by 6 bases, with 7 bases left in between. The CDR3 has 11 residues. The DNA for the CDR3 is TGTGCCAGCAGTTCGCCGGGCGAGCAGTACTTC. It specifies CASSSPGEQYF.

There are many counts of this clonotype. The rearrangement uses TRBV20-1 and TRBJ2-1; D unresolved. V dropped 2 bases and J dropped 0 bases, with 5 bases sitting between them. CDR3 length equals 13 residues. Germline assignment: CDR1 DFQATT and CDR2 SNEGSKA (reference sequence). The CDR3 nucleotides are TGCAGTGCTAGATCGGCCTCCTACAATGAGCAGTTCTTC. It specifies CSARSASYNEQFF.

This clonotype was seen repeatedly, ten times or more. The genes are TRBV20-1 and TRBJ2-7; 8 bases agree with TRBD2. Germline V CDR1 and CDR2: DFQATT, SNEGSKA (reference sequence). This CDR3 has 14 residues. With 2 bases clipped from V and 6 bases from J, the junction kept 9 bases outside the gene matches. CDR3 protein: CSARPSTSVSEQYF. In nucleotides, the CDR3 is TGCAGTGCTAGACCATCGACTAGCGTCAGCGAGCAGTACTTC.